This T cell receptor beta chain was captured by sequencing in a study of cytomegalovirus exposure and HLA in healthy donors. For the study at large: Unique TCRs numbering some 93 million, obtained from HLA-typed donors, made up an early data release.

13 Jbeta primers and 60 Vbeta primers were used for the PCR. Libraries were prepared by immunoSEQ multiplex PCR; TCRdb keeps only in-frame clonotypes and omits some of them. The sample has around 30,000 clones, 62% seen once. Donors counted as nominally healthy when sampled, yet unrecorded immune exposures were likely. CDR3 length equals 15 residues. V trimming: 0 bases; J trimming: 8 bases; junction bases outside the gene matches: 8. Looked up from germline, CDR1 is SGHRS and CDR2 is YFSETQ. Overall study results and limits: Later examination showed HLA-associated TCR beta chains had greater clonal expansion than equally common others. Researchers reportedly found TCR beta sequences accurately predicted most subjects' HLA-A and HLA-B alleles.

Concerning this clone itself: Its antigen is unknown.

This clonotype was obtained from a male donor in good health and CMV-seropositive. Sequenced material: PBMCs. The chain has TRBV5-1 and TRBJ1-1; 9 positions agree with TRBD1. CDR3 sequence (DNA): TGCGCCAGCAGCTTGGATGGACAGGGGCGGGAGGAAGCTTTCTTT. This sequence encodes CASSLDGQGREEAFF.